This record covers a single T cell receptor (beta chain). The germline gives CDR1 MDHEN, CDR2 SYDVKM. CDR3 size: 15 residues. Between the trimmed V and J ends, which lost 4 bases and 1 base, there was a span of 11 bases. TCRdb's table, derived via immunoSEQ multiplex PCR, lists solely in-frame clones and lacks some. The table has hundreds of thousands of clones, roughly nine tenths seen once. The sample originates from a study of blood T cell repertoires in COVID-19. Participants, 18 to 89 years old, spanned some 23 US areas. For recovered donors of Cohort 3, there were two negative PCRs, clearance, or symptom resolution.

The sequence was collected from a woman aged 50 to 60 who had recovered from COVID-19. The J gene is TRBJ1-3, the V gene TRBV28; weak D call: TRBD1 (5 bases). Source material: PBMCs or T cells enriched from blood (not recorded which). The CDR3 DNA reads TGTGCCAGCAGTTCACCGCAGGGATCTGGAAACACCATATATTTT. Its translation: CASSSPQGSGNTIYF. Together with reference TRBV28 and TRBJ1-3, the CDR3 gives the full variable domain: DVKVTQSSRYLVKRTGEKVFLECVQDMDHENMFWYRQDPGLGLRLIYFSYDVKMKEKGDIPEGYSVSREKKERFSLILESASTNQTSMYLCASSSPQGSGNTIYFGEGSWLTVV.